These 27 T cell receptor beta chains came from one sample sequenced in a study of cytomegalovirus exposure and HLA in healthy donors. Primers for the PCR totalled 60 Vbeta and 13 Jbeta. Measured with immunoSEQ multiplex PCR; TCRdb has only the in-frame clones, and not every one. This sample has more than 200,000 clones, with over 75% found just once. Sequencing was performed on PBMCs. These receptors originate from a human donor in good health.

This clone was counted a few times. This chain links TRBV5-8 with TRBJ2-1; TRBD2 matches at 8 bases. Germline loops: CDR1 SGHTS, CDR2 YDEGEE. The V and J ends lost 3 bases and 3 bases, in that order; junction bases with no gene match: 8. CDR3 length: 16 residues. The CDR3 region is CASSSSGLAGYNEQFF. The CDR3 region has the DNA TGTGCCAGCAGCTCCTCGGGGCTAGCGGGCTACAATGAGCAGTTCTTC.

This chain connects TRBV9 to TRBJ2-3; 9 positions match TRBD2. CDR3 length: 17 amino acids. Germline CDR1 reads SGDLS; CDR2 reads YYNGEE. V shed 1 base, J shed 0 bases, and the junction held 6 bases outside the gene matches. The CDR3 DNA follows: TGTGCCAGCAGCGTAAGGGCTAGCGGGACTAGCACAGATACGCAGTATTTT. It yields the protein CASSVRASGTSTDTQYF.

The CDR3 DNA follows: TGCGCCAGCAGTGGTCACAGGAAAAACTCTGGAAACACCATATATTTT. As protein: CASSGHRKNSGNTIYF. This rearrangement joins TRBV10-1 to TRBJ1-3; the D gene is possibly TRBD1 (5 bases). The V gene's germline CDR1 is WNHNN and CDR2 SYGVQD (reference sequence). V gave up 4 bases and J gave up 0 bases, with 13 bases separating them. The CDR3 runs 16 residues.

The V and J genes are TRBV29-1 and TRBJ2-1; 12 bases map to TRBD2. The V gene's germline CDR1 is SQVTM and CDR2 ANQGSEA. Unmatched junction bases numbered 9, after V lost 6 bases and J lost 9 bases. This CDR3 is 14 amino acids long. The CDR3 region is CSVATSGSSGEQFF. CDR3 in DNA: TGCAGCGTAGCGACTAGCGGGAGTTCGGGTGAGCAGTTCTTC.

The chain recombines TRBV6-5 with TRBJ2-7, with TRBD1 identical over 9 bases. Unmatched junction bases numbered 6, after V lost 6 bases and J lost 3 bases. Per germline, CDR1 MNHEY and CDR2 SVGAGI. The CDR3 loop spans 14 amino acids. The CDR3 loop is CASRGTGKYYEQYF. CDR3 nucleotides: TGTGCCAGCAGAGGGACAGGGAAATACTACGAGCAGTACTTC.

The chain couples TRBV7-9 to TRBJ2-1; D unclear. The CDR3 has 13 residues. Germline-derived CDR1 and CDR2 are SEHNR and FQNEAQ (reference sequence). V lost 5 bases, J lost 6 bases, and 11 bases lay in between. The CDR3 region is CASSMGQPNEQFF. The CDR3 DNA reads TGTGCCAGCAGCATGGGCCAGCCCAATGAGCAGTTCTTC.

This chain uses TRBV2 with TRBJ2-3; 7 bases match TRBD2. Germline lookup yields CDR1 SNHLY and CDR2 FYNNEI. The CDR3 contains 16 residues. The trim removed 4 bases at V and 4 bases at J, leaving 11 bases unmatched. CDR3 sequence reads: CASSGGGRISSDTQYF. The CDR3 DNA follows: TGTGCCAGCAGTGGCGGCGGGAGAATTAGCTCAGATACGCAGTATTTT.

The genes are TRBV29-1 and TRBJ2-7; 9 nucleotides agree with TRBD1. Looked up from germline, CDR1 is SQVTM and CDR2 is ANQGSEA. V lost 6 bases and J lost 1; bases outside the gene matches: 7. This CDR3 has 14 residues. CDR3 nucleotides: TGCAGCGTAGATACAGGGGGCACGTCCTACGAGCAGTACTTC. Encoded protein: CSVDTGGTSYEQYF.

This clone has more than one count but fewer than ten. V and J are TRBV6-6 and TRBJ2-5; TRBD2 aligns across 11 bases. The J call is doubtful: the DNA matches TRBJ2-7 better. Germline CDR1 reads MNHNY; CDR2 reads SVGAGI (reference sequence). The CDR3 extends over 15 amino acids. The CDR3 nucleotides are TGTGCCAGCAGTTACTCGACTAGCGGGGCCTACGAGCAGTACTTC. Its protein is CASSYSTSGAYEQYF.

V gene TRBV10-2 combines with J gene TRBJ2-7, with D possibly being TRBD1 (6 bases). Germline V gives CDR1 WSHSY, CDR2 SAAADI. The CDR3 is 15 residues long. Trimming shortened V by 1 base and J by 1 base, and 11 bases separated the two germline ends. CDR3 in DNA: TGCGCCAGCAGTGAGTTCGGACAGATATCCTACGAGCAGTACTTC. Translated, it gives CASSEFGQISYEQYF.

The chain employs TRBV19 and TRBJ2-7; 10 nucleotides align to TRBD1. The CDR3 is 15 residues long. Germline assignment: CDR1 LNHDA and CDR2 SQIVND (reference sequence). The ends lost 5 bases at V and 0 bases at J; junction bases unmatched: 4. CDR3 amino acids: CASSRGTGDSYEQYF. In DNA form, the CDR3 reads TGTGCCAGTAGTCGTGGGACAGGGGACTCCTACGAGCAGTACTTC.

The rearrangement uses TRBV10-2 and TRBJ2-7; 10 bases are shared with TRBD2. The CDR3 length is 15 residues. V gave up 3 bases and J gave up 2 bases; unmatched junction bases: 4. Germline CDR1 and CDR2: WSHSY and SAAADI. CDR3 nucleotide sequence: TGCGCCAGCAGTGATTCGCTAGCGGGAGCCTACGAGCAGTACTTC. Amino acid sequence: CASSDSLAGAYEQYF.

This clone was detected a few times. This CDR3 is also generated by other DNA sequences in the sample. The chain links TRBV2 to TRBJ2-7; a possible D gene is TRBD2 (6 bases). Germline V lookup: CDR1 SNHLY, CDR2 FYNNEI. V gave up 9 bases and J gave up 0 bases, with 12 bases separating them. CDR3 length equals 13 residues. The DNA for the CDR3 is TGTGCCAGTCGCCGGGGGAGCTCCTACGAGCAGTACTTC. Translation: CASRRGSSYEQYF.

The rearrangement links TRBV7-9 to TRBJ1-1; D is undetermined. The germline gives CDR1 SEHNR, CDR2 FQNEAQ (reference sequence). The CDR3 has 12 residues. V shed 3 bases and J shed 6 bases, with 8 bases lying between them. In DNA form, the CDR3 reads TGTGCCAGCAGCTTTGGTACGGCTGAAGCTTTCTTT. Amino acid sequence: CASSFGTAEAFF.

The V and J genes are TRBV29-1 and TRBJ2-2; the match to TRBD2 covers 13 bases. CDR1 SQVTM and CDR2 ANQGSEA come from the germline V gene. The V gene end was trimmed by 7 bases and the J gene end by 7 bases; junction bases not matched to a gene: 15. The CDR3 totals 17 residues. CDR3 nucleotide sequence: TGCAGCGCCACCGCGAGACTAGCGGGAGGATCTAGCGGGGAGCTGTTTTTT. Translation: CSATARLAGGSSGELFF.

This chain uses TRBV7-9 with TRBJ2-7; D possibly corresponds to TRBD1 (6 bases). V was pared by 3 bases and J by 3 bases, with 9 bases between. The CDR3 is made up of 13 amino acids. Germline CDR1 and CDR2: SEHNR and FQNEAQ (reference sequence). CDR3 bases: TGTGCCAGCAGCTTCGCAGGGGACTACGAGCAGTACTTC. It yields the protein CASSFAGDYEQYF.

The chain employs TRBV28 and TRBJ2-5; 9 bases align to TRBD2. The V gene's germline CDR1 is MDHEN and CDR2 SYDVKM. CDR3 length equals 14 residues. V trimming: 3 bases; J trimming: 3 bases; junction bases outside the gene matches: 2. CDR3 nucleotides: TGTGCCAGCAGTTTGGCTAGCGGGAAAGAGACCCAGTACTTC. Amino acid sequence: CASSLASGKETQYF.

V and J are TRBV5-6 and TRBJ2-3, with 8 nucleotides matching TRBD2. Germline values: CDR1 SGHDT, CDR2 YYEEEE. With V trimmed by 4 bases and J by 3 bases, 10 bases remained unmatched. CDR3 length equals 16 residues. The CDR3 loop reads CASSLRLAGRTDTQYF. The CDR3 nucleotides read TGTGCCAGCAGCCTCCGGCTAGCGGGTCGAACAGATACGCAGTATTTT. Looking up the rest from reference TRBV5-6 and TRBJ2-3 gives the full variable domain: DAGVTQSPTHLIKTRGQQVTLRCSPKSGHDTVSWYQQALGQGPQFIFQYYEEEERQRGNFPDRFSGHQFPNYSSELNVNALLLGDSALYLCASSLRLAGRTDTQYFGPGTRLTVL.

This clone was seen just once. The chain carries TRBV30 and TRBJ2-5; D is possibly TRBD2 (5 bases). CDR1 GTSNPN and CDR2 SVGIG come from the germline V gene (reference sequence). The CDR3 loop spans 12 amino acids. Deletions cut 1 base from V and 4 bases from J, with 7 bases between. The CDR3 sequence is CAWSGEGETQYF. For the CDR3, the DNA is TGTGCCTGGAGTGGCGAGGGAGAGACCCAGTACTTC.

The rearrangement uses TRBV6-5 and TRBJ2-1; no definite D call. The CDR3 is made up of 16 amino acids. V lost 0 bases to trimming and J lost 0 bases, with 9 bases between them. CDR1 MNHEY and CDR2 SVGAGI come from the germline V gene. The CDR3 DNA follows: TGTGCCAGCAGTTACTCCGCAGTAAGCTCCTACAATGAGCAGTTCTTC. Its translation is CASSYSAVSSYNEQFF.

The sample holds a few counts of this clone. The rearrangement links TRBV5-1 to TRBJ1-1; 7 bases agree with TRBD1. This CDR3 is built from 15 residues. Germline CDR1 reads SGHRS; CDR2 reads YFSETQ. V was pared by 6 bases and J by 0 bases, with 8 bases of the junction left unmatched. Here the CDR3 reads CASTLMTGMNTEAFF. The DNA of the CDR3 is TGCGCCAGCACCCTAATGACAGGGATGAACACTGAAGCTTTCTTT.

This chain uses TRBV30 with TRBJ2-5, with 9 bases identical to TRBD2. With 1 base clipped from V and 5 bases from J, the junction kept 8 bases outside the gene matches. The CDR3 totals 15 residues. In germline, CDR1 is GTSNPN, CDR2 SVGIG (reference sequence). Here the CDR3 reads CAWSGSGTSRETQYF. The CDR3 DNA follows: TGTGCCTGGAGTGGCTCCGGGACTAGCCGGGAGACCCAGTACTTC.

The chain links TRBV5-1 to TRBJ2-7, with D perhaps TRBD2 (6 bases). There are 14 residues in the CDR3. Trimming took off 1 base at V and 3 bases at J, with 11 bases between the two ends. CDR1 and CDR2 from the germline V gene are SGHRS and YFSETQ. The CDR3, as DNA: TGCGCCAGCAGCTTGAGACGGGAGAGCTACGAGCAGTACTTC. It is translated as CASSLRRESYEQYF.

The chain is built from TRBV30 and TRBJ2-1; the match to TRBD2 covers 9 bases. The germline V gene has CDR1 GTSNPN and CDR2 SVGIG (reference sequence). The CDR3 spans 13 residues. V lost 5 bases and J lost 9; bases outside the gene matches: 8. In nucleotides, the CDR3 is TGTGCCTGGGCGGCGGGAGGGCATGGTGAGCAGTTCTTC. Its protein is CAWAAGGHGEQFF.

This rearrangement joins TRBV6-6 to TRBJ1-5, with 9 positions matching TRBD1. The CDR3 totals 15 residues. V gave up 6 bases and J gave up 5 bases; unmatched junction bases: 8. CDR1 and CDR2 (germline): MNHNY, SVGAGI (reference sequence). CDR3 DNA: TGTGCCAGCAGGGGGGACAGGGCGCGGGATCAGCCCCAGCATTTT. Translated: CASRGDRARDQPQHF.

The rearrangement links TRBV7-9 to TRBJ2-7, with D hard to call. This CDR3 comprises 12 residues. Germline CDR1 is SEHNR and CDR2 is FQNEAQ (reference sequence). Trimming removed 8 bases from V and 2 bases from J, with 10 bases in between. In DNA, the CDR3 is TGTGCCAGCGTAAGCGTAGCCTACGAGCAGTACTTC. Translated: CASVSVAYEQYF.

This clone showed up just a few times. The DNA of the CDR3 is TGTGCCAGCAGTGAGCAGGGGCTAGCCAAAAACATTCAGTACTTC. Translating it yields CASSEQGLAKNIQYF. J is TRBJ2-4 and V is TRBV2, with D perhaps TRBD1 (6 bases). V was shortened by 3 bases and J by 0 bases, with 9 bases between the two germline ends. Germline CDR1 SNHLY, CDR2 FYNNEI. CDR3 length equals 15 residues.